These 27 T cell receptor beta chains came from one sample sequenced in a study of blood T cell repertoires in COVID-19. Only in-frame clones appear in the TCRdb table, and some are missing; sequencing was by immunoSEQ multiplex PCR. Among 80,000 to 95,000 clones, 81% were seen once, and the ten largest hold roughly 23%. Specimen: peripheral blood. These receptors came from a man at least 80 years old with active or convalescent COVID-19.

DNA for the CDR3: TGTGCCAGCACAGGGAGTGCTCAGCCCCAGCATTTT. Protein: CASTGSAQPQHF. The rearrangement joins TRBV19 to TRBJ1-5; tentatively, D is TRBD1 (6 bases). V was pared by 9 bases and J by 6 bases, with 12 bases between. CDR1 is LNHDA, CDR2 SQIVND, per germline (reference sequence). The CDR3 runs 12 residues.

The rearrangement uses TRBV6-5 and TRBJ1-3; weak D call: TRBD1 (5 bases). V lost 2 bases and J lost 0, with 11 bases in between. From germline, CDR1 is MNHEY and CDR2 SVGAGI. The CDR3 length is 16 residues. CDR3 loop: CASSYGRGYSGNTIYF. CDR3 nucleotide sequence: TGTGCCAGCAGTTACGGGAGGGGATACTCTGGAAACACCATATATTTT.

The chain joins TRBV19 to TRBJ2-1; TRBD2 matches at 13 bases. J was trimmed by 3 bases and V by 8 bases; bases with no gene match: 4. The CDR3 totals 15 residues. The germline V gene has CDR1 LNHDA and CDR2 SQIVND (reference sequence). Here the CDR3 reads CASRTSGGSYNEQFF. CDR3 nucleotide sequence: TGTGCCAGTCGGACTAGCGGGGGCAGCTACAATGAGCAGTTCTTC.

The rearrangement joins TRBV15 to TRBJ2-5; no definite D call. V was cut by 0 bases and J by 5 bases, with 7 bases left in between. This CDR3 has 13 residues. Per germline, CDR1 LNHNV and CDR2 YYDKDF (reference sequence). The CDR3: CATSRDRVETQYF. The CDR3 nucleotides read TGTGCCACCAGCAGAGATCGGGTGGAGACCCAGTACTTC. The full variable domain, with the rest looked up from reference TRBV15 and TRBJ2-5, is DAMVIQNPRYQVTQFGKPVTLSCSQTLNHNVMYWYQQKSSQAPKLLFHYYDKDFNNEADTPDNFQSRRPNTSFCFLDIRSPGLGDTAMYLCATSRDRVETQYFGPGTRLLVL.

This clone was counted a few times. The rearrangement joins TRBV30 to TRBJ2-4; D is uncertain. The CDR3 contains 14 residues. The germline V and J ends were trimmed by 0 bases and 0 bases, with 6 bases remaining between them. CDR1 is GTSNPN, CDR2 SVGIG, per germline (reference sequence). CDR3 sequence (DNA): TGTGCCTGGAGTGTACGACTAGCCAAAAACATTCAGTACTTC. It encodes CAWSVRLAKNIQYF.

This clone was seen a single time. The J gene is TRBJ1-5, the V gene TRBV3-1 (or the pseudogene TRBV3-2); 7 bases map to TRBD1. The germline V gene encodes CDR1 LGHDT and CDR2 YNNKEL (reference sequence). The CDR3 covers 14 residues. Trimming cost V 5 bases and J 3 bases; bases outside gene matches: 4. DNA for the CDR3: TGTGCCAGCAGCGAAGGGGGCTCCAATCAGCCCCAGCATTTT. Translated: CASSEGGSNQPQHF.

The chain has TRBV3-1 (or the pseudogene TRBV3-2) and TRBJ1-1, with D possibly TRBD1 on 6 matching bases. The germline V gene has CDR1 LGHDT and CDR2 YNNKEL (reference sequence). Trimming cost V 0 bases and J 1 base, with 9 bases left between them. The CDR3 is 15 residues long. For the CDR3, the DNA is TGTGCCAGCAGCCAAGAAGCAGGGGCGAACACTGAAGCTTTCTTT. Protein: CASSQEAGANTEAFF.

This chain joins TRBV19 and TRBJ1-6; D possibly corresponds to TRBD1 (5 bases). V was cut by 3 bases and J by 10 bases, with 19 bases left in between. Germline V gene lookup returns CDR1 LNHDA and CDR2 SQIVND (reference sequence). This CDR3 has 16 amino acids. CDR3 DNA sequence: TGTGCCAGTAGTATCGTTCCAGGGTCCGCTTCCTCACCCCTCCACTTT. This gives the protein CASSIVPGSASSPLHF.

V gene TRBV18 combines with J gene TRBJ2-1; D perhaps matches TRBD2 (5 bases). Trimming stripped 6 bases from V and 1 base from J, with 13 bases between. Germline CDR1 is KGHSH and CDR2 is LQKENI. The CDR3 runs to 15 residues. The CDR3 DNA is TGTGCCAGCTCCGCCACTCGAGGGTCCTACAATGAGCAGTTCTTC. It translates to CASSATRGSYNEQFF.

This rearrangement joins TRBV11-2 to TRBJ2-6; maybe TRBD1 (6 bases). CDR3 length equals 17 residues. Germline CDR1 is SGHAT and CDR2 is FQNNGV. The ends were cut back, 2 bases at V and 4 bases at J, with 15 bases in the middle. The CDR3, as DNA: TGTGCCAGCAGCTTAATCCCCTCAGGGGCCGGGGCCAACGTCCTGACTTTC. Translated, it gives CASSLIPSGAGANVLTF.

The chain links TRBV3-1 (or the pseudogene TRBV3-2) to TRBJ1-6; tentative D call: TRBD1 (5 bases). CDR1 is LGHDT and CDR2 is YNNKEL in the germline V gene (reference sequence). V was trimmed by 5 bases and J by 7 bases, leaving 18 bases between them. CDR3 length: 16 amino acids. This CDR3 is CASSSSGGSGNSPLHF. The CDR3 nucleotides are TGTGCCAGCAGCTCCTCTGGGGGGTCGGGAAATTCACCCCTCCACTTT.

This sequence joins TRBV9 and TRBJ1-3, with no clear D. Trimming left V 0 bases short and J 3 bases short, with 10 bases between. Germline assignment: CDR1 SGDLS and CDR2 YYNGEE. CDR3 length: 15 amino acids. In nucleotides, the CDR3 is TGTGCCAGCAGCGTAGGGGCAGATTTTGGAAACACCATATATTTT. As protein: CASSVGADFGNTIYF.

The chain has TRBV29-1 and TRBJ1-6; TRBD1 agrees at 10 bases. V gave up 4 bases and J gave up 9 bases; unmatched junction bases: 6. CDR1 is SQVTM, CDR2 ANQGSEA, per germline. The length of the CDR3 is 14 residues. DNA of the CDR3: TGCAGCGTTGGAACAGGGGACAGGGGTTCACCCCTCCACTTT. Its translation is CSVGTGDRGSPLHF.

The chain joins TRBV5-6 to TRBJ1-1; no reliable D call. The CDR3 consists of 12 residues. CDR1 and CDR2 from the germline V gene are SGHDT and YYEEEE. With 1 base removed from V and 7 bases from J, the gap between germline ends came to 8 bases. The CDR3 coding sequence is TGTGCCAGCAGCTTGCAGTACCTTGAAGCTTTCTTT. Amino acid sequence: CASSLQYLEAFF.

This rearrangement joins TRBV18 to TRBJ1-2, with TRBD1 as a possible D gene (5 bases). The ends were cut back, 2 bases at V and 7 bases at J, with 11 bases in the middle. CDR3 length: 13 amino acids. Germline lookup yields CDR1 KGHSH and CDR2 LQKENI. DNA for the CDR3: TGTGCCAGCTCACCAACCAGGGAACCTGGCTACACCTTC. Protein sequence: CASSPTREPGYTF.

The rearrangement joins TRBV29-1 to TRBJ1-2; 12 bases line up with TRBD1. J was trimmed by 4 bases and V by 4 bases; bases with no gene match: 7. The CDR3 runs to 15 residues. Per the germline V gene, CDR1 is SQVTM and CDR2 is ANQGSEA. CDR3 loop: CSVAGTGGLAYGYTF. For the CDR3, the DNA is TGCAGCGTTGCCGGGACAGGGGGCTTGGCCTATGGCTACACCTTC.

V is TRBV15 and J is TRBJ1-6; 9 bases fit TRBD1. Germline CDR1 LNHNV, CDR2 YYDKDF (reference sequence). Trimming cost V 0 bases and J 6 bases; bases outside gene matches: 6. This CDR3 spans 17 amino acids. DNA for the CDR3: TGTGCCACCAGCAGAGATGAAGGGACAGGGATTAATTCACCCCTCCACTTT. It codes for CATSRDEGTGINSPLHF.

Here the CDR3 DNA reads TGTGCCAGCAGCGCGCCGGGACAGGGCCTCAGTGGCTACACCTTC. Translation: CASSAPGQGLSGYTF. V usage is TRBV9 and J usage is TRBJ1-2, with 9 bases identical to TRBD1. With V trimmed by 3 bases and J by 7 bases, 10 bases remained unmatched. This CDR3 is built from 15 residues. Germline loops: CDR1 SGDLS, CDR2 YYNGEE.

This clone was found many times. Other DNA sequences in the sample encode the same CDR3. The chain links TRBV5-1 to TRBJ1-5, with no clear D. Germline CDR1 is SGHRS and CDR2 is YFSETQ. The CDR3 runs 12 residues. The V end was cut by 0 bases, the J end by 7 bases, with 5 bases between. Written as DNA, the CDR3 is TGCGCCAGCAGCTTGGACGGGCAGCCCCAGCATTTT. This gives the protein CASSLDGQPQHF.

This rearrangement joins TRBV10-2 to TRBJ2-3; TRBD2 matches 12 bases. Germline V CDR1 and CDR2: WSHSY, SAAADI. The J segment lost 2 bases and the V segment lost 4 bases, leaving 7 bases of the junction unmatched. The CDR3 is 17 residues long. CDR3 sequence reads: CASSGPGLAGPTDTQYF. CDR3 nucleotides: TGCGCCAGCAGTGGTCCGGGACTAGCGGGTCCCACAGATACGCAGTATTTT.

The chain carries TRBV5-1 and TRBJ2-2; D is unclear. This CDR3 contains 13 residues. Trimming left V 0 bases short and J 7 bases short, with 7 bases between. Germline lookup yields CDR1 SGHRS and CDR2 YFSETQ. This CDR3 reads CASSLGLYGELFF. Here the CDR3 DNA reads TGCGCCAGCAGCTTGGGTCTTTACGGGGAGCTGTTTTTT. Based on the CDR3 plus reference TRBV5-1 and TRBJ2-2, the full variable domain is KAGVTQTPRYLIKTRGQQVTLSCSPISGHRSVSWYQQTPGQGLQFLFEYFSETQRNKGNFPGRFSGRQFSNSRSEMNVSTLELGDSALYLCASSLGLYGELFFGEGSRLTVL.

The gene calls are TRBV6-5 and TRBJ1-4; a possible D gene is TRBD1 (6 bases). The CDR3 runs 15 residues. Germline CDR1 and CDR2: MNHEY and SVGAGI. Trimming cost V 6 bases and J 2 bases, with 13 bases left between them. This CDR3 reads CASRGVGGTNEKLFF. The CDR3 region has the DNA TGTGCCAGCAGGGGGGTTGGGGGCACTAATGAAAAACTGTTTTTT.

The CDR3 DNA reads TGTGCCAGCAGCTTAGCGAACAGGGGACGAGGGGAGCTGTTTTTT. As protein: CASSLANRGRGELFF. The chain uses TRBV7-2 and TRBJ2-2, with 7 bases aligning to TRBD1. Per the germline V gene, CDR1 is SGHTA and CDR2 is FQGNSA. Losses at the gene ends were 0 bases for V and 8 bases for J; bases not matched to a gene: 6. The CDR3 totals 15 residues.

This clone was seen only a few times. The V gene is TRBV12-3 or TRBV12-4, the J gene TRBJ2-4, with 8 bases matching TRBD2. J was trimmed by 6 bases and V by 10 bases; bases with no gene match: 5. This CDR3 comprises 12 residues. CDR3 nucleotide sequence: TGTGCCACCGGGGGGGCGAGAAACATTCAGTACTTC. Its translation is CATGGARNIQYF.

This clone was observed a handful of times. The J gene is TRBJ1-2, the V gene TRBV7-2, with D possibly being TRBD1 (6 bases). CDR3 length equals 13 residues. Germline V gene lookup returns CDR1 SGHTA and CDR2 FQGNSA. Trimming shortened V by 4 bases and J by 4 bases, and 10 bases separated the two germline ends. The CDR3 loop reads CASSSLQGYGYTF. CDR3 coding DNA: TGTGCCAGCAGCTCCTTACAGGGCTATGGCTACACCTTC.

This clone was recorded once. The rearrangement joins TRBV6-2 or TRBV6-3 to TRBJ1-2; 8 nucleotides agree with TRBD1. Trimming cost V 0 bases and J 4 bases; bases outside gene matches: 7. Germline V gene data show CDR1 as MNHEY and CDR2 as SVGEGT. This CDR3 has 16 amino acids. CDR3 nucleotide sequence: TGTGCCAGCAGTTACTCGAAGGACAGGGTGAGCTATGGCTACACCTTC. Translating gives CASSYSKDRVSYGYTF.

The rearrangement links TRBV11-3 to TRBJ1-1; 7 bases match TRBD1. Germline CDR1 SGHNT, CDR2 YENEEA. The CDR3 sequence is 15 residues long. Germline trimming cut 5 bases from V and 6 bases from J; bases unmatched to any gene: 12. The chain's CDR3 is CASSATTGPIAEAFF. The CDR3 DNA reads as TGTGCCAGCAGCGCAACGACAGGGCCTATCGCTGAAGCTTTCTTT.